This section outlines one TCR beta chain sequence together with its context. This sample stems from a study of T cell changes during pregnancy in multiple sclerosis. This table comes from immunoSEQ multiplex PCR, and its TCRdb copy is limited to in-frame clones, with some not included. The repertoire consists of some 80,000 clones, with more than 70% occurring once and the leading ten covering approximately 0.88%. This clonotype originated in a female donor in good health, enrolled as a control in a pregnancy study. The sequences come from peripheral blood, collected in the first trimester of pregnancy.

The CDR3 DNA reads TGTGCCAGCACCGGACTAGCGGACCGGAGCTCCTACAATGAGCAGTTCTTC. Translation: CASTGLADRSSYNEQFF. The chain recombines TRBV9 with TRBJ2-1; TRBD2 matches 10 bases. The V segment lost 6 bases and the J segment 0 bases; nucleotides outside the gene matches: 9. Germline CDR1 is SGDLS and CDR2 is YYNGEE. The CDR3 sequence is 17 residues long. Drawing the rest from reference TRBV9 and TRBJ2-1, the complete variable domain is DSGVTQTPKHLITATGQRVTLRCSPRSGDLSVYWYQQSLDQGLQFLIQYYNGEERAKGNILERFSAQQFPDLHSELNLSSLELGDSALYFCASTGLADRSSYNEQFFGPGTRLTVL.